This passage covers 18 T cell receptor beta chains from one sample sequenced in a study of blood T cell repertoires in COVID-19. The repertoire was sequenced with immunoSEQ multiplex PCR; TCRdb's copy has only in-frame clones and lacks some. The table records 85,000 to 95,000 clones, 80% to 90% of them present only once. Sequenced: peripheral blood. The source is a woman older than 75 with acute or convalescent COVID-19.

This rearrangement joins TRBV10-1 to TRBJ2-1, with 8 nucleotides matching TRBD2. This CDR3 contains 14 residues. Germline V lookup: CDR1 WNHNN, CDR2 SYGVQD (reference sequence). V shed 8 bases, J shed 3 bases, and the junction held 6 bases outside the gene matches. The CDR3 region has the DNA TGCGCCAGCGGCAGAGCGGGGGTCTACAATGAGCAGTTCTTC. Translation: CASGRAGVYNEQFF.

This chain links TRBV5-1 with TRBJ2-5, with 9 bases that match TRBD2. The ends lost 4 bases at V and 0 bases at J; junction bases unmatched: 1. Looked up from germline, CDR1 is SGHRS and CDR2 is YFSETQ. The CDR3 runs 14 residues. In nucleotides, the CDR3 is TGCGCCAGCAGCGGCGGGGGGGACCAAGAGACCCAGTACTTC. Translating it yields CASSGGGDQETQYF. The whole variable domain, remainder taken from reference TRBV5-1 and TRBJ2-5, is KAGVTQTPRYLIKTRGQQVTLSCSPISGHRSVSWYQQTPGQGLQFLFEYFSETQRNKGNFPGRFSGRQFSNSRSEMNVSTLELGDSALYLCASSGGGDQETQYFGPGTRLLVL.

This clone was recorded once. V gene TRBV14 combines with J gene TRBJ1-4; D is perhaps TRBD1 (6 bases). Deletions cut 0 bases from V and 6 bases from J, with 17 bases between. The CDR3 is 17 residues long. In germline, CDR1 is SGHDN, CDR2 FVKESK. DNA of the CDR3: TGTGCCAGCAGCCAAGATCCAAAGGGGTGGGGGCATGAAAAACTGTTTTTT. It yields the protein CASSQDPKGWGHEKLFF.

The chain employs TRBV9 and TRBJ2-7; 7 bases match TRBD2. Germline assignment: CDR1 SGDLS and CDR2 YYNGEE. There are 16 residues in the CDR3. V was clipped by 4 bases and J by 6 bases; unmatched bases: 16. The CDR3 coding sequence is TGTGCCAGCAGCTTTTCATCGGGGGGTCCTCGAGGCGAGCAGTACTTC. Its translation: CASSFSSGGPRGEQYF. Filled out from reference TRBV9 and TRBJ2-7, the complete variable domain reads DSGVTQTPKHLITATGQRVTLRCSPRSGDLSVYWYQQSLDQGLQFLIQYYNGEERAKGNILERFSAQQFPDLHSELNLSSLELGDSALYFCASSFSSGGPRGEQYFGPGTRLTVT.

Of note for this clone: Sequence at one end of the junction differs from germline and may be a read error. The chain couples TRBV5-4 to TRBJ1-4; no reliable D call. The CDR3 length is 14 residues. Germline values: CDR1 SGHNT, CDR2 YYREEE (reference sequence). Written as DNA, the CDR3 is TGTGCCAGCAGTTTGGGAGGCGGAGACGAAAAACTGTTTTTT. Translated: CASSLGGGDEKLFF.

The chain combines TRBV18 with TRBJ1-1; D is perhaps TRBD1 (6 bases). The CDR3 contains 16 residues. Germline CDR1 reads KGHSH; CDR2 reads LQKENI. The V gene lost 6 bases and the J gene lost 6 bases, with 23 bases spanning the gap. DNA of the CDR3: TGTGCCAGCTCTTACCTACAGGGCGCGGGTTTGGCTGAAGCTTTCTTT. It yields the protein CASSYLQGAGLAEAFF.

In this sample, this clone turned up a few times. This sequence joins TRBV4-1 and TRBJ1-6; D possibly corresponds to TRBD1 (5 bases). There are 13 residues in the CDR3. CDR1 is MGHRA and CDR2 is YSYEKL in the germline V gene. V was clipped by 0 bases and J by 13 bases, with 10 bases between them. CDR3 amino acids: CASSQDRGVPLHF. The CDR3 DNA follows: TGCGCCAGCAGCCAAGATCGGGGGGTGCCCCTCCACTTT.

This clone was detected only once. This chain links TRBV15 with TRBJ1-5; the D is unclear. The ends were cut back, 5 bases at V and 0 bases at J, with 11 bases in the middle. CDR1 is LNHNV and CDR2 is YYDKDF in the germline V gene (reference sequence). The CDR3 runs to 15 residues. The chain's CDR3 is CATSDQDYSNQPQHF. The CDR3 coding sequence is TGTGCCACCAGCGATCAGGATTATAGCAATCAGCCCCAGCATTTT.

The chain uses TRBV29-1 and TRBJ2-2; 9 bases match TRBD1. This CDR3 has 13 residues. Germline-derived CDR1 and CDR2 are SQVTM and ANQGSEA. The ends lost 6 bases at V and 6 bases at J; junction bases unmatched: 5. This CDR3 is CSVGTGSSGELFF. The DNA for the CDR3 is TGCAGCGTCGGGACAGGGAGCTCCGGGGAGCTGTTTTTT.

The chain uses TRBV11-2 and TRBJ2-5, with D possibly TRBD2 on 6 matching bases. The CDR3 runs 15 residues. V was clipped by 1 base and J by 4 bases, with 13 bases between them. CDR1 is SGHAT, CDR2 FQNNGV, per germline. The DNA of the CDR3 is TGTGCCAGCAGCTTAGCCGGGACTCCCGGAGAGACCCAGTACTTC. This gives the protein CASSLAGTPGETQYF.

The chain couples TRBV2 to TRBJ1-1; the D is unclear. The CDR3 runs to 14 residues. CDR1 and CDR2 (germline): SNHLY, FYNNEI. V lost 2 bases to trimming and J lost 0 bases, with 7 bases between them. CDR3 sequence reads: CASSETPMNTEAFF. The CDR3 nucleotides read TGTGCCAGCAGTGAAACCCCTATGAACACTGAAGCTTTCTTT.

This clone was seen a single time. The rearrangement joins TRBV5-5 to TRBJ2-1; 15 bases align to TRBD2. Unmatched junction bases numbered 5, after V lost 4 bases and J lost 6 bases. The CDR3 runs 16 residues. Germline V CDR1 and CDR2: SGHKS, YYEKEE (reference sequence). CDR3 nucleotide sequence: TGTGCCAGCAGCCCGGGACTAGCGGGGGGCTCCAATGAGCAGTTCTTC. Amino acid sequence: CASSPGLAGGSNEQFF.

The chain employs TRBV11-3 and TRBJ1-2; D unresolved. The germline CDR1 and CDR2 sequences are SGHNT and YENEEA. Between the trimmed V and J ends, which lost 1 base and 5 bases, there was a span of 11 bases. The CDR3 is made up of 14 amino acids. The CDR3 sequence is CASSLGRPSYGYTF. In DNA, the CDR3 is TGTGCCAGCAGCTTAGGGCGGCCGAGTTATGGCTACACCTTC.

The rearrangement links TRBV5-1 to TRBJ2-2; weak D call: TRBD2 (5 bases). Trimming pared 3 bases from V and 0 bases from J, leaving 9 bases between. CDR1 SGHRS and CDR2 YFSETQ come from the germline V gene. This CDR3 is 15 amino acids long. The CDR3 bases are TGCGCCAGCAGCTCGGGATATCCGAACACCGGGGAGCTGTTTTTT. This sequence encodes CASSSGYPNTGELFF.

V gene TRBV3-1 (or the pseudogene TRBV3-2) combines with J gene TRBJ2-3; D perhaps matches TRBD2 (5 bases). V was pared by 4 bases and J by 0 bases, with 14 bases between. This CDR3 comprises 16 residues. The germline CDR1 and CDR2 sequences are LGHDT and YNNKEL (reference sequence). CDR3 sequence reads: CASSPQSPGSTDTQYF. The CDR3 DNA follows: TGTGCCAGCAGCCCACAGAGTCCGGGAAGCACAGATACGCAGTATTTT.

This rearrangement joins TRBV27 to TRBJ1-5; no definite D call. CDR1 is MNHEY, CDR2 SMNVEV, per germline (reference sequence). V dropped 6 bases and J dropped 4 bases, with 4 bases sitting between them. This CDR3 comprises 11 residues. The CDR3 is CASSRNQPQHF. For the CDR3, the DNA is TGTGCCAGCAGCAGAAATCAGCCCCAGCATTTT.

The genes are TRBV5-1 and TRBJ2-7, with 8 bases identical to TRBD1. Germline assignment: CDR1 SGHRS and CDR2 YFSETQ. The J segment lost 1 base and the V segment lost 2 bases, leaving 2 bases of the junction unmatched. This CDR3 region has 14 residues. The CDR3 is CASSLRDRSYEQYF. DNA for the CDR3: TGCGCCAGCAGCTTAAGGGACAGGTCCTACGAGCAGTACTTC. Combining the CDR3 with reference TRBV5-1 and TRBJ2-7 gives the whole variable domain KAGVTQTPRYLIKTRGQQVTLSCSPISGHRSVSWYQQTPGQGLQFLFEYFSETQRNKGNFPGRFSGRQFSNSRSEMNVSTLELGDSALYLCASSLRDRSYEQYFGPGTRLTVT.

The chain couples TRBV12-3 or TRBV12-4 to TRBJ1-1; D perhaps matches TRBD1 (5 bases). Trimming shortened V by 5 bases and J by 10 bases, and 11 bases separated the two germline ends. The CDR3 consists of 11 residues. CDR3 in amino acids: CASSQGSVAFF. The CDR3, as DNA: TGTGCCAGCAGTCAGGGTTCAGTAGCTTTCTTT.